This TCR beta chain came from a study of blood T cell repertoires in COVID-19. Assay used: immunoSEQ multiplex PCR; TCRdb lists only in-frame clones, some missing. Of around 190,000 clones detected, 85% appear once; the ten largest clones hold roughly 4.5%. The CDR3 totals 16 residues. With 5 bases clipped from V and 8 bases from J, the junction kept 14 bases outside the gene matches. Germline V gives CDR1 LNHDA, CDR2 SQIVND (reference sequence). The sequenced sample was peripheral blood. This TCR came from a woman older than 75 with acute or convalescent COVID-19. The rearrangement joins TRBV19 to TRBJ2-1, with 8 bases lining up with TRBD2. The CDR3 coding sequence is TGTGCCAGTAGTCGTAGCGGGACAAGGGGATTCGATGAGCAGTTCTTC. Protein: CASSRSGTRGFDEQFF.